One and the same sample provided the 31 T cell receptor beta chains below, sequenced in a study of T cells in Graves' hyperthyroidism and ophthalmopathy. RNA transcripts gave rise to amplified TCR beta CDR3 regions. An initial round of RT-PCR targeting the TCR CDR3 relied on the HTBI primer set. TCRdb recomputed calls from the multiplex PCR reads with MiXCR, one row per CDR3 protein. The sample has around 450,000 distinct CDR3 sequences, roughly 15% seen once. Specimen: blood. The receptors were sampled from a woman younger than 30 with Graves' hyperthyroidism.

This clonotype was picked up many times. The chain employs TRBV20-1 and TRBJ2-5, with a weak D call TRBD2 (6 bases). Germline V gene data show CDR1 as DFQATT and CDR2 as SNEGSKA (reference sequence). The CDR3 spans 14 residues. The V gene lost 3 bases and the J gene lost 3 bases, with 14 bases spanning the gap. This CDR3 is CSASLRGIKETQYF. Written as DNA, the CDR3 is TGCAGTGCTAGTTTGCGGGGAATAAAAGAGACCCAGTACTTC.

A few counts support this clonotype. The chain combines TRBV9 with TRBJ1-1, with 7 bases that match TRBD1. V trimming: 3 bases; J trimming: 6 bases; junction bases outside the gene matches: 5. The germline CDR1 and CDR2 sequences are SGDLS and YYNGEE. The CDR3 length is 13 residues. CDR3 in amino acids: CASSETGYAEAFF. CDR3 nucleotides: TGTGCCAGCAGCGAGACAGGGTACGCTGAAGCTTTCTTT.

This rearrangement joins TRBV4-2 to TRBJ1-2, with a tentative D call TRBD1 (5 bases). Germline assignment: CDR1 LGHNA and CDR2 YNFKEQ. With 1 base removed from V and 4 bases from J, the gap between germline ends came to 13 bases. The CDR3 has 15 residues. The CDR3 DNA is TGTGCCAGCAGCCAAGCCCCGTCGGACATCTATGGCTACACCTTC. Its protein product is CASSQAPSDIYGYTF.

This clonotype was recorded at least ten times. This chain connects TRBV2 to TRBJ2-3; 9 bases fit TRBD2. This CDR3 spans 17 amino acids. Germline V gene lookup returns CDR1 SNHLY and CDR2 FYNNEI. J gave up 0 bases and V 6 bases, and 10 bases lay outside the gene matches. As DNA, the CDR3 is TGTGCCAGCAGCGAGATGGTAGCGGGAGAGAGCACAGATACGCAGTATTTT. Amino acids: CASSEMVAGESTDTQYF.

The chain uses TRBV7-2 and TRBJ2-3; D not certain. There are 13 residues in the CDR3. Trimming removed 5 bases at V and 0 bases at J, with 6 bases between. The germline CDR1 and CDR2 sequences are SGHTA and FQGNSA. The CDR3 bases are TGTGCCAGCAGCCACGCTAGCACAGATACGCAGTATTTT. It translates to CASSHASTDTQYF.

This clonotype occurred many times. The chain is built from TRBV7-8 and TRBJ2-1; D is possibly TRBD2 (6 bases). CDR3 length equals 17 residues. Germline CDR1 is SGHVS and CDR2 is FQNEAQ. The V gene lost 1 base and the J gene lost 1 base, with 14 bases spanning the gap. CDR3 in amino acids: CASSLEASVASYNEQFF. In nucleotides, the CDR3 is TGTGCCAGCAGCTTAGAGGCTAGCGTAGCTTCCTACAATGAGCAGTTCTTC.

This clonotype was seen ten or more times. The chain has TRBV6-1 and TRBJ2-7; 7 positions agree with TRBD2. The V gene end was trimmed by 6 bases and the J gene end by 1 base; junction bases not matched to a gene: 12. The CDR3 runs to 16 residues. The germline CDR1 and CDR2 sequences are MNHNS and SASEGT. The chain's CDR3 is CASRGLGLGDSYEQYF. CDR3 in DNA: TGTGCCAGCAGAGGACTAGGGCTTGGCGATTCCTACGAGCAGTACTTC.

This clonotype was seen repeatedly, ten times or more. The V and J genes are TRBV7-9 and TRBJ2-7; possible D gene TRBD2, 7 bases. Germline V gives CDR1 SEHNR, CDR2 FQNEAQ (reference sequence). Trimming pared 4 bases from V and 7 bases from J, leaving 20 bases between. The CDR3 extends over 15 amino acids. The CDR3 coding sequence is TGTGCCAGCAGCTCCTCGGGGGCGGGAGTCAGGGAGCAGTACTTC. Protein product: CASSSSGAGVREQYF.

The genes are TRBV4-3 and TRBJ1-1, with 8 bases fitting TRBD1. Germline V gene data show CDR1 as LGHNA and CDR2 as YSLEER. The trim removed 0 bases at V and 2 bases at J, leaving 2 bases unmatched. This CDR3 has 15 residues. The CDR3, as DNA: TGCGCCAGCAGCCAAGAGGACAGGGATAACACTGAAGCTTTCTTT. This codes for CASSQEDRDNTEAFF.

This chain joins TRBV5-1 and TRBJ1-1; D gene uncertain. The CDR3 loop spans 12 amino acids. The V end was cut by 4 bases, the J end by 5 bases, with 9 bases between. Germline assignment: CDR1 SGHRS and CDR2 YFSETQ. Written as DNA, the CDR3 is TGCGCCAGCAGCAACCTTGGGACTGAAGCTTTCTTT. Protein: CASSNLGTEAFF. The full variable domain, in which reference TRBV5-1 and TRBJ1-1 provide the parts outside the CDR3, is KAGVTQTPRYLIKTRGQQVTLSCSPISGHRSVSWYQQTPGQGLQFLFEYFSETQRNKGNFPGRFSGRQFSNSRSEMNVSTLELGDSALYLCASSNLGTEAFFGQGTRLTVV.

This clonotype was counted many times. The chain uses TRBV7-2 and TRBJ1-1; D is uncertain. V lost 5 bases to trimming and J lost 6 bases, with 13 bases between them. Germline V gene lookup returns CDR1 SGHTA and CDR2 FQGNSA. The CDR3 contains 13 residues. The CDR3 protein is CASSHTGGAEAFF. The DNA for the CDR3 is TGTGCCAGCAGCCATACGGGTGGCGCTGAAGCTTTCTTT. Variable domain in full (rest from reference TRBV7-2 and TRBJ1-1): GAGVSQSPSNKVTEKGKDVELRCDPISGHTALYWYRQSLGQGLEFLIYFQGNSAPDKSGLPSDRFSAERTGGSVSTLTIQRTQQEDSAVYLCASSHTGGAEAFFGQGTRLTVV.

This clonotype was observed a few times. The chain has TRBV28 and TRBJ2-1, with 12 bases identical to TRBD2. In germline, CDR1 is MDHEN, CDR2 SYDVKM. V dropped 4 bases and J dropped 9; count of bases not matched to a gene: 10. This CDR3 region has 16 residues. The CDR3 is CASSSRTSGILGEQFF. The CDR3, as DNA: TGTGCCAGCAGTTCCCGGACTAGCGGGATCTTAGGTGAGCAGTTCTTC.

This clonotype has at least ten counts. V gene TRBV7-9 combines with J gene TRBJ2-5; TRBD2 matches 11 bases. The CDR3 consists of 16 residues. V lost 4 bases and J lost 2; bases outside the gene matches: 6. Germline assignment: CDR1 SEHNR and CDR2 FQNEAQ (reference sequence). As DNA, the CDR3 is TGTGCCAGCAGCTATAGCGGGAGGGCCCTGCAAGAGACCCAGTACTTC. Its translation: CASSYSGRALQETQYF.

There are many counts of this clonotype. This chain joins TRBV7-8 and TRBJ2-2, with 8 bases lining up with TRBD1. Germline lookup yields CDR1 SGHVS and CDR2 FQNEAQ. This CDR3 spans 16 amino acids. V dropped 4 bases and J dropped 1; count of bases not matched to a gene: 5. The CDR3 DNA sequence: TGTGCCAGCAGCTCGACAGGGGTCATGAACACCGGGGAGCTGTTTTTT. Amino acids: CASSSTGVMNTGELFF.

The table lists this clonotype with many counts. This sequence joins TRBV10-3 and TRBJ2-5; the match to TRBD2 covers 11 bases. CDR1 and CDR2 (germline): ENHRY, SYGVKD. V dropped 9 bases and J dropped 7; count of bases not matched to a gene: 10. The CDR3 sequence is 14 residues long. The CDR3 region is CAIGLAGVEGTQYF. CDR3 sequence (DNA): TGTGCCATAGGACTAGCGGGCGTGGAGGGGACCCAGTACTTC.

The chain links TRBV27 to TRBJ2-7; TRBD2 agrees at 9 bases. This CDR3 has 15 amino acids. The junction had 8 bases not matched to a gene; V was cut back by 4 bases and J by 4 bases. In germline, CDR1 is MNHEY, CDR2 SMNVEV (reference sequence). The CDR3 sequence: CASSSSGLAVYEQYF. CDR3 bases: TGTGCCAGCAGTTCCTCGGGACTAGCCGTGTACGAGCAGTACTTC.

Many counts were recorded for this clonotype. The genes are TRBV28 and TRBJ2-5; D gene uncertain. V lost 3 bases and J 4 bases, leaving 3 bases between the germline ends. CDR1 is MDHEN, CDR2 SYDVKM, per germline. This CDR3 region has 11 residues. Here the CDR3 reads CASSFLETQYF. The CDR3, as DNA: TGTGCCAGCAGTTTCCTAGAGACCCAGTACTTC.

The table lists this clonotype with many counts. The chain has TRBV28 and TRBJ2-3; D might be TRBD1 (5 bases). The CDR3 is made up of 14 amino acids. Germline lookup yields CDR1 MDHEN and CDR2 SYDVKM. V shed 8 bases and J shed 5 bases, with 17 bases lying between them. In DNA, the CDR3 is TGTGCCAGCCTGAGCCCCAGGGCCCGAGATACGCAGTATTTT. Translation: CASLSPRARDTQYF. The full variable domain, with the rest looked up from reference TRBV28 and TRBJ2-3, is DVKVTQSSRYLVKRTGEKVFLECVQDMDHENMFWYRQDPGLGLRLIYFSYDVKMKEKGDIPEGYSVSREKKERFSLILESASTNQTSMYLCASLSPRARDTQYFGPGTRLTVL.

V and J are TRBV18 and TRBJ1-4; no firm D call. Trimming pared 3 bases from V and 4 bases from J, leaving 6 bases between. The CDR3 consists of 13 residues. From germline, CDR1 is KGHSH and CDR2 LQKENI. CDR3: CASSPGLNEKLFF. CDR3 nucleotide sequence: TGTGCCAGCTCACCGGGCCTTAATGAAAAACTGTTTTTT.

This clonotype was counted a few times. The genes are TRBV15 and TRBJ1-5; D is possibly TRBD1 (5 bases). The CDR3 consists of 14 residues. From germline, CDR1 is LNHNV and CDR2 YYDKDF (reference sequence). The ends were cut back, 0 bases at V and 4 bases at J, with 7 bases in the middle. The CDR3 sequence is CATSRDQGNQPQHF. The CDR3 nucleotides are TGTGCCACCAGCAGAGATCAGGGTAATCAGCCCCAGCATTTT.

This clonotype showed up just a few times. J is TRBJ1-4 and V is TRBV10-2; D may be TRBD1 (6 bases). The CDR3 has 15 residues. Trimming removed 6 bases at V and 7 bases at J, with 18 bases between. Germline CDR1 WSHSY, CDR2 SAAADI. CDR3 protein: CASRAQGGGGEKLFF. The DNA for the CDR3 is TGCGCCAGCAGAGCCCAGGGAGGGGGGGGTGAAAAACTGTTTTTT.

This chain uses TRBV28 with TRBJ1-2, with D uncertain. The germline gives CDR1 MDHEN, CDR2 SYDVKM. The CDR3 sequence is 12 residues long. V lost 7 bases to trimming and J lost 7 bases, with 13 bases between them. The CDR3 protein is CASTLKGAGYTF. The CDR3 nucleotides read TGTGCCAGCACCCTTAAGGGTGCTGGCTACACCTTC.

This clonotype was detected only a few times. The chain recombines TRBV11-2 with TRBJ2-7; 11 bases line up with TRBD2. CDR1 and CDR2 (germline): SGHAT, FQNNGV. Trimming at V came to 4 bases and at J to 3 bases, leaving 5 bases not matched to a gene. The CDR3 consists of 15 residues. DNA for the CDR3: TGTGCCAGCAGCTGGGGACTAGCGGTCTACTACGAGCAGTACTTC. It specifies CASSWGLAVYYEQYF.

This clonotype came up many times. The rearrangement links TRBV6-1 to TRBJ2-5; 8 bases fit TRBD2. The germline V gene encodes CDR1 MNHNS and CDR2 SASEGT. The CDR3 runs to 15 residues. With 6 bases clipped from V and 5 bases from J, the junction kept 11 bases outside the gene matches. The CDR3 DNA reads TGTGCCAGCAGACGGCGGGAGGCGGCCGTGGAGACCCAGTACTTC. Residues: CASRRREAAVETQYF.

This clonotype was recorded many times. This rearrangement joins TRBV28 to TRBJ2-3; 10 bases agree with TRBD2. Trimming took 4 bases from V and 1 from J; bases not matched to a gene: 11. Germline V gene data show CDR1 as MDHEN and CDR2 as SYDVKM. The CDR3 is 18 residues long. This CDR3 is CASSSLAGKEWGTDTQYF. CDR3 coding DNA: TGTGCCAGCAGTTCACTAGCGGGAAAGGAGTGGGGCACAGATACGCAGTATTTT. Complete variable domain (other parts from reference TRBV28 and TRBJ2-3): DVKVTQSSRYLVKRTGEKVFLECVQDMDHENMFWYRQDPGLGLRLIYFSYDVKMKEKGDIPEGYSVSREKKERFSLILESASTNQTSMYLCASSSLAGKEWGTDTQYFGPGTRLTVL.

The sample holds many counts of this clonotype. The chain is built from TRBV7-9 and TRBJ2-1; 8 positions match TRBD2. The CDR3 extends over 15 amino acids. With 1 base clipped from V and 9 bases from J, the junction kept 8 bases outside the gene matches. The germline V gene encodes CDR1 SEHNR and CDR2 FQNEAQ (reference sequence). CDR3 sequence (DNA): TGTGCCAGCAGCTTAGAGTCTAGCGGGTTAAGTGAGCAGTTCTTC. Its protein product is CASSLESSGLSEQFF. Full variable domain (remainder filled in from reference TRBV7-9 and TRBJ2-1): DTGVSQNPRHKITKRGQNVTFRCDPISEHNRLYWYRQTLGQGPEFLTYFQNEAQLEKSRLLSDRFSAERPKGSFSTLEIQRTEQGDSAMYLCASSLESSGLSEQFFGPGTRLTVL.

J is TRBJ2-7 and V is TRBV28; TRBD1 aligns across 11 bases. The trim removed 5 bases at V and 3 bases at J, leaving 6 bases unmatched. CDR1 and CDR2 (germline): MDHEN, SYDVKM. The length of the CDR3 is 15 residues. CDR3 sequence reads: CASSMTGTGGYEQYF. CDR3 bases: TGTGCCAGCAGTATGACCGGGACAGGGGGCTACGAGCAGTACTTC.

The table lists this clonotype with many counts. The V gene is TRBV12-3 or TRBV12-4, the J gene TRBJ1-1, with 9 bases fitting TRBD1. The CDR3 length is 19 residues. Unmatched junction bases numbered 18, after V lost 1 base and J lost 6 bases. The CDR3: CASSLGLRSGQGFVPEAFF. CDR3 in DNA: TGTGCCAGCAGTTTAGGTTTGAGGTCTGGACAGGGGTTTGTCCCTGAAGCTTTCTTT.

This clonotype was picked up many times. The CDR3 DNA is TGTGCCAGCAGTTGGGGGAGGGGGATAGAGACCCAGTACTTC. Its protein is CASSWGRGIETQYF. The rearrangement joins TRBV12-3 or TRBV12-4 to TRBJ2-5; D perhaps matches TRBD2 (7 bases). V was trimmed by 4 bases and J by 4 bases, leaving 13 bases between them. This CDR3 is 14 amino acids long.

J is TRBJ2-7 and V is TRBV6-1, with a tentative D call TRBD1 (6 bases). Germline CDR1 reads MNHNS; CDR2 reads SASEGT. Trimming left V 6 bases short and J 6 bases short, with 18 bases between. This CDR3 is 14 amino acids long. The CDR3 bases are TGTGCCAGCAGCTCCTCTACAGGGACGGGCGAGCAGTACTTC. Its protein product is CASSSSTGTGEQYF.

This clonotype appeared many times. V usage is TRBV12-3 or TRBV12-4 and J usage is TRBJ1-5; D not resolved. The length of the CDR3 is 15 residues. V lost 4 bases and J 4 bases, leaving 14 bases between the germline ends. The CDR3 sequence: CASSSGGGLNQPQHF. The CDR3 region has the DNA TGTGCCAGCAGTTCGGGTGGAGGGTTAAATCAGCCCCAGCATTTT.